Listed here are 15 T cell receptor beta chains from one sample, sequenced in a study of OX40 agonist ivuxolimab in advanced cancers. Produced via immunoSEQ multiplex PCR; TCRdb's table is partial and in-frame only. The sample holds 65,000 to 75,000 clones; over 85% are singletons and the top ten take more than 0.85%. The source was CD4+ or CD8+ T cells sorted from blood, collected in a trial of the OX40 agonist ivuxolimab. The receptors originated from an adult with an advanced solid tumor such as melanoma, head and neck, liver or kidney cancer.

J is TRBJ1-1 and V is TRBV28; 9 bases match TRBD1. The CDR3 runs to 11 residues. J was trimmed by 13 bases and V by 3 bases; bases with no gene match: 3. Germline CDR1 reads MDHEN; CDR2 reads SYDVKM. CDR3 amino acids: CASSFTGGVFF. The CDR3 DNA reads TGTGCCAGCAGTTTCACAGGGGGCGTTTTCTTT.

The J gene is TRBJ2-1, the V gene TRBV5-5; D unclear. Germline lookup yields CDR1 SGHKS and CDR2 YYEKEE (reference sequence). This CDR3 has 15 residues. Trimming took off 2 bases at V and 2 bases at J, with 11 bases between the two ends. The CDR3 region is CASSFEATAYNEQFF. The CDR3 region has the DNA TGTGCCAGCAGCTTCGAGGCCACAGCCTACAATGAGCAGTTCTTC.

The chain recombines TRBV18 with TRBJ1-6, with D unresolved. Trimming took off 3 bases at V and 5 bases at J, with 17 bases between the two ends. The CDR3 length is 17 residues. CDR1 KGHSH and CDR2 LQKENI come from the germline V gene. The CDR3 DNA reads as TGTGCCAGCTCACCGGTAGGTCCCGGGAGAAATAATTCACCCCTCCACTTT. It codes for CASSPVGPGRNNSPLHF.

The rearrangement links TRBV19 to TRBJ2-3, with a weak D call TRBD2 (7 bases). Germline V gene sequence: CDR1 LNHDA, CDR2 SQIVND (reference sequence). V lost 4 bases and J lost 5, with 22 bases in between. This CDR3 is built from 17 residues. The CDR3 is CASSTLQARGQGDTQYF. For the CDR3, the DNA is TGTGCCAGTAGTACATTACAAGCGCGGGGGCAGGGAGATACGCAGTATTTT.

In nucleotides, the CDR3 is TGTGCAAGTCGCCCCAAGGGAGAGTACAATGAGCAGTTCTTC. This translates into CASRPKGEYNEQFF. The chain uses TRBV12-2 and TRBJ2-1; no check of the table's D call, TRBD2, against the DNA was made. TRBV12-2 has pseudogene status. The length of the CDR3 is 14 residues.

This clone was recorded once. The J gene is TRBJ1-3, the V gene TRBV6-5, with a weak D call TRBD1 (5 bases). V was clipped by 7 bases and J by 0 bases, with 7 bases between them. Germline-derived CDR1 and CDR2 are MNHEY and SVGAGI. The CDR3 covers 13 residues. The CDR3 is CASKQDSGNTIYF. The DNA of the CDR3 is TGTGCCAGCAAACAGGACTCTGGAAACACCATATATTTT.

J is TRBJ1-3 and V is TRBV10-3, with 9 bases aligning to TRBD1. With 6 bases clipped from V and 4 bases from J, the junction kept 4 bases outside the gene matches. Germline V gene data show CDR1 as ENHRY and CDR2 as SYGVKD. This CDR3 is built from 14 residues. The CDR3 loop is CAIRGTGRGNTIYF. Written as DNA, the CDR3 is TGTGCCATCAGAGGGACAGGGCGCGGAAACACCATATATTTT.

The chain joins TRBV9 to TRBJ2-1; TRBD1 matches at 7 bases. J was trimmed by 9 bases and V by 3 bases; bases with no gene match: 9. This CDR3 region has 14 residues. CDR1 is SGDLS, CDR2 YYNGEE, per germline. The CDR3 DNA reads as TGTGCCAGCAGCGCTGGGACAGTGGGGTCTGAGCAGTTCTTC. Amino acids: CASSAGTVGSEQFF.

The chain links TRBV7-2 to TRBJ2-6; D is unresolved. Trimming left V 5 bases short and J 13 bases short, with 15 bases between. The length of the CDR3 is 13 residues. The germline gives CDR1 SGHTA, CDR2 FQGNSA. CDR3 coding DNA: TGTGCCAGCAGCCCGATGGAAACCCGGGTCCTGACTTTC. Amino acids: CASSPMETRVLTF.

A word on this clone: Different DNA sequences within this sample yield the same CDR3. The J gene is TRBJ2-3, the V gene TRBV19; TRBD1 might be the D (5 bases). Trimming left V 1 base short and J 0 bases short, with 8 bases between. CDR1 and CDR2 (germline): LNHDA, SQIVND (reference sequence). The CDR3 extends over 15 amino acids. The CDR3 loop reads CASSIARASTDTQYF. DNA for the CDR3: TGTGCCAGTAGTATAGCCAGGGCTAGCACAGATACGCAGTATTTT. Drawing the rest from reference TRBV19 and TRBJ2-3, the complete variable domain is DGGITQSPKYLFRKEGQNVTLSCEQNLNHDAMYWYRQDPGQGLRLIYYSQIVNDFQKGDIAEGYSVSREKKESFPLTVTSAQKNPTAFYLCASSIARASTDTQYFGPGTRLTVL.

The V gene is TRBV28, the J gene TRBJ1-2, with D possibly being TRBD1 (5 bases). CDR1 MDHEN and CDR2 SYDVKM come from the germline V gene. Between the trimmed V and J ends, which lost 5 bases and 7 bases, there was a span of 14 bases. The CDR3 runs 13 residues. The CDR3 DNA reads as TGTGCCAGCAGTCGGGAGGGGACGAGTGGCTACACCTTC. Amino acid sequence: CASSREGTSGYTF.

The chain combines TRBV5-1 with TRBJ1-2; no reliable D call. CDR1 and CDR2 from the germline V gene are SGHRS and YFSETQ. This CDR3 is 13 amino acids long. V lost 3 bases, J lost 4 bases, and 10 bases lay in between. The CDR3: CASSSGESYGYTF. The DNA for the CDR3 is TGCGCCAGCAGCTCGGGCGAGTCCTATGGCTACACCTTC.

This clone appeared once. The chain joins TRBV7-8 to TRBJ2-7; 15 nucleotides agree with TRBD2. CDR3 size: 18 residues. The germline V gene encodes CDR1 SGHVS and CDR2 FQNEAQ. V shed 0 bases, J shed 0 bases, and the junction held 3 bases outside the gene matches. The CDR3 nucleotides read TGTGCCAGCAGCTTAGCCGGACTAGCGGGGGGGGACTCCTACGAGCAGTACTTC. This translates into CASSLAGLAGGDSYEQYF.

The chain links TRBV6-5 to TRBJ1-2; 8 bases align to TRBD1. V dropped 0 bases and J dropped 5; count of bases not matched to a gene: 5. The CDR3 loop spans 15 amino acids. Germline CDR1 and CDR2: MNHEY and SVGAGI. This chain's CDR3 is CASSYSIQGVYGYTF. In DNA, the CDR3 is TGTGCCAGCAGTTACTCGATACAGGGGGTTTATGGCTACACCTTC.

The CDR3: CASSLVGAGITEAFF. The CDR3 DNA reads TGCGCCAGCAGCTTGGTGGGCGCGGGGATCACTGAAGCTTTCTTT. This chain joins TRBV5-1 and TRBJ1-1; D not certain. Germline V CDR1 and CDR2: SGHRS, YFSETQ. The CDR3 is made up of 15 amino acids. V was cut by 0 bases and J by 4 bases, with 13 bases left in between.